Presented here are 19 T cell receptor beta chains from one specimen sequenced in a study of T-cell memory formation after mild COVID-19. TCRdb re-analysed the 5' RACE reads in MiXCR, keeping a single row per CDR3 protein. Among under 300,000 distinct CDR3 sequences, roughly 15% were seen once, and the ten largest hold approximately 3.5%. The specimen sequenced was PBMCs or a T cell subset sorted from them (not recorded which). These receptors were collected from a man between 18 and 35 years old who had mild COVID-19 (a few samples of this study predate the infection). Cell type and time point are not known.

The chain is built from TRBV5-4 and TRBJ2-2; 8 nucleotides agree with TRBD1. Germline CDR1 is SGHNT and CDR2 is YYREEE (reference sequence). The CDR3 totals 16 residues. The ends lost 5 bases at V and 3 bases at J; junction bases unmatched: 9. As DNA, the CDR3 is TGTGCCAGCAGAAACCAGGGGGCAGGGTACACCGGGGAGCTGTTTTTT. It is translated as CASRNQGAGYTGELFF.

This clonotype turned up a few times. This chain connects TRBV12-3 or TRBV12-4 to TRBJ1-2, with D hard to call. This CDR3 contains 13 residues. The V gene lost 1 base and the J gene lost 8 bases, with 11 bases spanning the gap. The CDR3 region has the DNA TGTGCCAGCAGTTTAGGAGGAAGTCGGGGCTACACCTTC. Its protein is CASSLGGSRGYTF.

In this sample, this clonotype turned up a few times. This sequence joins TRBV5-1 and TRBJ2-3, with 11 positions matching TRBD2. Trimming at V came to 3 bases and at J to 1 base, leaving 7 bases not matched to a gene. This CDR3 region has 17 residues. In germline, CDR1 is SGHRS, CDR2 YFSETQ. CDR3 sequence reads: CASSSGTSGSGTDTQYF. The CDR3 coding sequence is TGCGCCAGCAGCTCCGGGACTAGCGGTTCTGGCACAGATACGCAGTATTTT.

The rearrangement uses TRBV7-9 and TRBJ2-3; 10 nucleotides line up with TRBD2. The CDR3 has 15 amino acids. Germline V gene lookup returns CDR1 SEHNR and CDR2 FQNEAQ (reference sequence). The junction had 6 bases not matched to a gene; V was cut back by 6 bases and J by 3 bases. CDR3 DNA sequence: TGTGCCAGCAGTCCACTAGCGGGGTTAACAGATACGCAGTATTTT. Translated, it gives CASSPLAGLTDTQYF.

The chain recombines TRBV5-1 with TRBJ1-6; 10 bases match TRBD1. The CDR3 length is 24 residues. Unmatched junction bases numbered 29, after V lost 0 bases and J lost 8 bases. The germline gives CDR1 SGHRS, CDR2 YFSETQ. This CDR3 reads CASSLARRRQGARGRWAEYSPLHF. The CDR3 DNA reads TGCGCCAGCAGCTTGGCGAGGAGACGACAGGGGGCGCGGGGGCGGTGGGCTGAGTATTCACCCCTCCACTTT.

This clonotype was detected only a few times. V is TRBV5-1 and J is TRBJ2-7; D may match TRBD1 or TRBD2 (7 bases each). The CDR3 loop spans 15 amino acids. Per the germline V gene, CDR1 is SGHRS and CDR2 is YFSETQ. V was clipped by 0 bases and J by 2 bases, with 12 bases between them. The CDR3 loop is CASSLVTGRAYEQYF. The CDR3 DNA reads as TGCGCCAGCAGCTTGGTGACAGGGAGGGCCTACGAGCAGTACTTC.

The genes are TRBV5-4 and TRBJ2-5; tentative D call: TRBD2 (5 bases). The CDR3 sequence is 14 residues long. V was shortened by 4 bases and J by 3 bases, with 13 bases between the two germline ends. CDR1 is SGHNT, CDR2 YYREEE, per germline (reference sequence). CDR3 in amino acids: CASSGGLRKETQYF. CDR3 coding DNA: TGTGCCAGCAGCGGCGGACTTAGAAAAGAGACCCAGTACTTC.

This clonotype was counted only a few times. V gene TRBV4-3 combines with J gene TRBJ2-3, with D possibly matching TRBD1 (5 bases). Trimming shortened V by 5 bases and J by 5 bases, and 11 bases separated the two germline ends. The CDR3 contains 13 residues. The germline gives CDR1 LGHNA, CDR2 YSLEER. For the CDR3, the DNA is TGCGCCAGCAGCTACGACAGTCGAGATACGCAGTATTTT. Translation: CASSYDSRDTQYF.

This clonotype was detected a few times. Here the CDR3 reads CASRRVAAASIETQYF. CDR3 DNA: TGTGCCAGCAGGAGGGTAGCGGCAGCGTCTATAGAGACCCAGTACTTC. The chain uses TRBV6-1 and TRBJ2-5; D is possibly TRBD2 (6 bases). CDR3 length equals 16 residues. Looked up from germline, CDR1 is MNHNS and CDR2 is SASEGT. The V end lost 6 bases, the J end lost 4 bases, and 21 bases lay between the germline ends.

This sequence joins TRBV2 and TRBJ2-5, with TRBD2 matching 12 bases. This CDR3 is built from 16 residues. V was pared by 6 bases and J by 0 bases, with 5 bases of the junction left unmatched. Germline V gene lookup returns CDR1 SNHLY and CDR2 FYNNEI. The CDR3 sequence is CASRDGLAGNQETQYF. The DNA of the CDR3 is TGTGCCAGCAGGGACGGACTAGCGGGGAACCAAGAGACCCAGTACTTC.

This clonotype turned up a few times. This chain uses TRBV7-6 with TRBJ2-1, with D uncertain. This CDR3 comprises 15 residues. The germline V and J ends were trimmed by 5 bases and 0 bases, with 11 bases remaining between them. The germline CDR1 and CDR2 sequences are SGHVS and FNYEAQ. For the CDR3, the DNA is TGTGCCAGCAGCAGTAAGGGTTTCTCCTACAATGAGCAGTTCTTC. Amino acid sequence: CASSSKGFSYNEQFF.

This clonotype was counted at least ten times. This chain uses TRBV5-1 with TRBJ2-5; perhaps D is TRBD1 or TRBD2 (5 bases each). Germline V CDR1 and CDR2: SGHRS, YFSETQ. The CDR3 runs to 15 residues. The ends were cut back, 0 bases at V and 0 bases at J, with 9 bases in the middle. CDR3 region: CASSLAGAYQETQYF. The CDR3 region has the DNA TGCGCCAGCAGCTTGGCCGGGGCCTACCAAGAGACCCAGTACTTC.

The chain combines TRBV7-8 with TRBJ2-5; D is perhaps TRBD2 (6 bases). This CDR3 region has 16 residues. The ends were cut back, 4 bases at V and 0 bases at J, with 15 bases in the middle. Germline-derived CDR1 and CDR2 are SGHVS and FQNEAQ. CDR3 nucleotide sequence: TGTGCCAGCAGCTCCAGGGCGGGGAATTACCAAGAGACCCAGTACTTC. It translates to CASSSRAGNYQETQYF.

This clonotype has a handful of counts. CDR3 region: CASSPLAGRGNEQFF. CDR3 in DNA: TGTGCCAGCAGCCCGTTAGCGGGGAGGGGTAATGAGCAGTTCTTC. The chain employs TRBV11-2 and TRBJ2-1, with 8 bases aligning to TRBD2. The CDR3 consists of 15 residues. J gave up 7 bases and V 5 bases, and 10 bases lay outside the gene matches. From germline, CDR1 is SGHAT and CDR2 FQNNGV.

Only a few counts were recorded for this clonotype. The V gene is TRBV20-1, the J gene TRBJ2-7; TRBD2 matches 10 bases. V was clipped by 6 bases and J by 4 bases; unmatched bases: 18. The germline V gene encodes CDR1 DFQATT and CDR2 SNEGSKA (reference sequence). CDR3 length equals 17 residues. This chain's CDR3 is CSAREERGGWSGYEQYF. CDR3 nucleotide sequence: TGCAGTGCCCGAGAAGAGCGGGGGGGCTGGTCGGGGTACGAGCAGTACTTC.

V gene TRBV20-1 combines with J gene TRBJ2-7; D is perhaps TRBD2 (6 bases). This CDR3 is built from 15 residues. The germline V gene encodes CDR1 DFQATT and CDR2 SNEGSKA (reference sequence). Trimming removed 3 bases from V and 5 bases from J, with 20 bases in between. DNA of the CDR3: TGCAGTGCTAGGGAGGCGGGGTTAATTCGGCACGAGCAGTACTTC. It codes for CSAREAGLIRHEQYF.

To note about this clonotype: Given a much more abundant clone one base away, this may be a read error. This sequence joins TRBV6-5 and TRBJ2-5, with TRBD1 identical over 8 bases. This CDR3 contains 13 residues. V was pared by 5 bases and J by 5 bases, with 4 bases of the junction left unmatched. Germline lookup yields CDR1 MNHEY and CDR2 SVGAGI. CDR3 amino acids: CASSRTGKETQYF. CDR3 nucleotides: TGTGCCAGCAGTCGGACAGGGAAGGAGACCCAGTACTTC.

The CDR3 region has the DNA TGCGCCAGCAGCCACCCCCTGACAGGGAATCTGCGTGAGCAGTACTTC. Residues: CASSHPLTGNLREQYF. This chain uses TRBV4-1 with TRBJ2-7, with 7 bases matching TRBD1. Germline V lookup: CDR1 MGHRA, CDR2 YSYEKL. This CDR3 has 16 amino acids. The V and J ends lost 3 bases and 7 bases, in that order; junction bases with no gene match: 15.

The CDR3 loop reads CASRQPPGTQYF. The CDR3 region has the DNA TGTGCCAGCAGACAACCCCCCGGTACGCAGTATTTT. The V and J genes are TRBV3-1 and TRBJ2-3; no reliable D call. V dropped 6 bases and J dropped 8 bases, with 12 bases sitting between them. Germline CDR1 and CDR2: LGHDT and YNNKEL (reference sequence). This CDR3 spans 12 amino acids.